This is a list of T cell receptor beta chains from one sample in a study of beta chain features in type 1 diabetes. This table comes from immunoSEQ multiplex PCR, and its TCRdb copy is limited to in-frame clones, with some not included. The sample lists 300,000 to 350,000 clones; about 19% were seen once. The sample was naive CD4+ T cells from blood. These receptor sequences come from a woman aged 18-35 years in good health. The CDR3 runs from the conserved cysteine through the conserved F or W. D genes are given only for firm matches. Rows give clone size only sometimes, using once, few, many, or a class for an expanded clone.

>TRBJ2-5|TRBV7-9|TRBD1|few
CASSPTGVGETQYF
TGTGCCAGCAGTCCTACAGGGGTCGGAGAGACCCAGTACTTC
>TRBJ1-5|TRBV19|TRBD1|-
CASVPGTGASGPQHF
TGTGCCAGTGTCCCCGGGACAGGGGCTTCTGGGCCCCAGCATTTT
>TRBJ2-3|TRBV7-9|TRBD1|-
CASSPDRARTDTQYF
TGTGCCAGCAGCCCCGACAGGGCTCGGACAGATACGCAGTATTTT
>TRBJ1-2|TRBV6-5|TRBD1|few
CASTRQGANYGYTF
TGTGCCAGCACAAGACAGGGAGCTAACTATGGCTACACCTTC
>TRBJ1-1|TRBV5-1|TRBD1|-
CASSLSGQGNNAFF
TGCGCCAGCAGCTTGTCGGGACAGGGCAATAATGCTTTCTTT
>TRBJ2-5|TRBV9|-|-
CASSVSLRGQETQYF
TGTGCCAGCAGCGTATCGTTGAGAGGCCAAGAGACCCAGTACTTC
>TRBJ2-7|TRBV5-1|TRBD2|few
CASSSRTSGVSYEQYF
TGCGCCAGCAGCTCACGGACTAGCGGGGTCTCCTACGAGCAGTACTTC
>TRBJ2-7|TRBV7-2|TRBD2|-
CASSLAGPNEQYF
TGTGCCAGCAGCCTAGCGGGGCCGAACGAGCAGTACTTC
>TRBJ2-7|TRBV5-4|TRBD2|-
CASSIPTSGGHEQYF
TGTGCCAGCAGCATCCCGACTAGCGGGGGACACGAGCAGTACTTC
>TRBJ2-7|TRBV7-6|-|-
CASSPRQVSYEQYF
TGTGCCAGCAGCCCAAGACAGGTCTCCTACGAGCAGTACTTC
>TRBJ2-3|TRBV5-4|TRBD2|few
CASSLRLAGSTDTQYF
TGTGCCAGCAGCCTTAGACTAGCGGGGAGCACAGATACGCAGTATTTT
>TRBJ2-7|TRBV30|TRBD2|-
CAWSGRLAGGHEQYF
TGTGCCTGGAGTGGCCGACTAGCGGGAGGTCACGAGCAGTACTTC
>TRBJ2-5|TRBV7-3|-|once
CASSGRGGAQETQYF
TGTGCCAGCAGCGGTAGAGGGGGGGCCCAGGAGACCCAGTACTTC
>TRBJ2-7|TRBV5-1|TRBD2|-
CASSLDGDYSYEQYF
TGCGCCAGCAGCTTGGACGGGGACTACTCCTACGAGCAGTACTTC
>TRBJ1-6|TRBV30|-|-
CAWSGENSPLHF
TGTGCCTGGAGTGGCGAAAATTCACCCCTCCACTTT
>TRBJ2-7|TRBV9|TRBD1|-
CASSVDPGGSYEQYF
TGTGCCAGCAGCGTAGATCCAGGGGGTTCCTACGAGCAGTACTTC
>TRBJ2-1|TRBV6-5|-|-
CASMRSYNEQFF
TGTGCCAGCATGCGGAGCTACAATGAGCAGTTCTTC
>TRBJ1-6|TRBV10-3|-|-
CAISLSGQGNSPLHF
TGTGCCATCAGCTTATCAGGGCAAGGGAATTCACCCCTCCACTTT
>TRBJ2-7|TRBV2|-|few
CASSQDRQKVSYEQYF
TGTGCCAGCAGTCAAGATCGACAGAAGGTATCCTACGAGCAGTACTTC
>TRBJ1-2|TRBV2|-|-
CASSESVNYGYTF
TGTGCCAGCAGTGAGTCTGTTAACTATGGCTACACCTTC
>TRBJ2-5|TRBV7-2|TRBD2|few
CASSLGLAGETQYF
TGTGCCAGCAGCTTAGGACTAGCGGGAGAGACCCAGTACTTC
>TRBJ2-2|TRBV7-9|-|-
CASSLAVGAVTGELFF
TGTGCCAGCAGCTTAGCGGTGGGAGCGGTCACCGGGGAGCTGTTTTTT
>TRBJ2-5|TRBV12-5|TRBD1|-
CASGWTGGLETQYF
TGTGCTAGTGGCTGGACAGGGGGCTTGGAGACCCAGTACTTC
>TRBJ2-1|TRBV27|-|-
CASSRPLGGEQFF
TGTGCCAGCAGCCGCCCCCTGGGAGGTGAGCAGTTCTTC
>TRBJ1-2|TRBV28|-|-
CASSPGRGDYGYTF
TGTGCCAGCAGCCCTGGACGGGGTGACTATGGCTACACCTTC
>TRBJ1-5|TRBV7-6|-|once
CASSLGQYYSNQPQHF
TGTGCCAGCAGCTTAGGCCAGTACTATAGCAATCAGCCCCAGCATTTT
>TRBJ2-5|TRBV30|-|-
CAWEAGETQYF
TGTGCCTGGGAGGCCGGGGAGACCCAGTACTTC
>TRBJ1-1|TRBV15|-|-
CATSSYRNTEAFF
TGTGCCACCAGCAGCTACAGGAACACTGAAGCTTTCTTT
>TRBJ1-3|TRBV30|TRBD1|-
CAWEQGTSGNTIYF
TGTGCCTGGGAACAGGGGACCTCTGGAAACACCATATATTTT
>TRBJ2-7|TRBV7-9|TRBD2|-
CASSFAGGQPYEQYF
TGTGCCAGCAGCTTTGCGGGAGGGCAACCCTACGAGCAGTACTTC
>TRBJ2-1|TRBV29-1|-|few
CSAVRDWKDEQFF
TGCAGCGCTGTCCGGGACTGGAAGGATGAGCAGTTCTTC
>TRBJ2-1|TRBV11-2|-|-
CASSGIALQRVDEQFF
TGTGCCAGCAGCGGTATAGCCCTCCAACGGGTCGATGAGCAGTTCTTC
>TRBJ2-1|TRBV2|TRBD2|-
CASSGTSGINEQFF
TGTGCCAGCAGTGGGACTAGCGGCATCAATGAGCAGTTCTTC
>TRBJ2-1|TRBV15|TRBD2|few
CATQRDVGEQFF
TGTGCCACCCAGCGGGACGTAGGTGAGCAGTTCTTC
>TRBJ2-5|TRBV7-2|-|few
CASSHRVQETQYF
TGTGCCAGCAGCCACAGGGTCCAAGAGACCCAGTACTTC
>TRBJ2-3|TRBV7-9|TRBD2|-
CASSLGGLAVITDTQYF
TGTGCCAGCAGCTTAGGGGGACTAGCGGTAATCACAGATACGCAGTATTTT
>TRBJ2-3|TRBV6-5|TRBD1|-
CASRRGPGSTDTQYF
TGTGCCAGTCGAAGGGGGCCCGGGAGCACAGATACGCAGTATTTT
>TRBJ1-5|TRBV27|-|-
CASSSGVQGNQPQHF
TGTGCCAGCAGCTCAGGGGTTCAGGGCAATCAGCCCCAGCATTTT
>TRBJ2-7|TRBV6-5|-|-
CASSYPAGEQYF
TGTGCCAGCAGTTACCCAGCGGGCGAGCAGTACTTC
>TRBJ2-7|TRBV20-1|-|few
CSASLFSEQYF
TGCAGTGCTAGCCTATTCTCCGAGCAGTACTTC
>TRBJ1-1|TRBV4-2|TRBD1|-
CASSQWDRNTEAFF
TGTGCCAGCAGCCAATGGGACAGGAACACTGAAGCTTTCTTT
>TRBJ2-1|TRBV5-1|-|-
CASSVGSSYNEQFF
TGCGCCAGCAGCGTGGGGAGTTCCTACAATGAGCAGTTCTTC
>TRBJ2-7|TRBV18|-|-
CASSPRREQDEQYF
TGTGCCAGCTCACCAAGGAGGGAGCAAGACGAGCAGTACTTC
>TRBJ2-7|TRBV6-6|-|few
CASRGGDTLSYEQYF
TGTGCCAGCAGGGGGGGGGACACCTTAAGCTACGAGCAGTACTTC
>TRBJ2-1|TRBV6-5|-|-
CASSYSLLPGGNEQFF
TGTGCCAGCAGTTACTCCCTACTTCCCGGAGGCAATGAGCAGTTCTTC
>TRBJ1-1|TRBV7-9|-|few
CASRPQGLSGAFF
TGTGCCAGCAGACCCCAGGGACTTTCGGGAGCTTTCTTT
>TRBJ1-5|TRBV30|TRBD1|few
CAWSAKQGNQPQHF
TGTGCCTGGAGTGCTAAACAGGGGAATCAGCCCCAGCATTTT
>TRBJ2-5|TRBV7-2|-|-
CASSLMAGETQYF
TGTGCCAGCAGCTTAATGGCGGGGGAGACCCAGTACTTC
>TRBJ2-1|TRBV18|TRBD2|few
CASSPWPAGSNEQFF
TGTGCCAGCTCACCTTGGCCAGCGGGGAGCAATGAGCAGTTCTTC
>TRBJ2-4|TRBV30|-|-
CATRQGAKNIQYF
TGTGCCACTAGGCAGGGGGCCAAAAACATTCAGTACTTC
>TRBJ2-1|TRBV11-2|-|few
CASSSSVAHPEQFF
TGTGCCAGCAGCTCATCAGTGGCTCATCCTGAGCAGTTCTTC
>TRBJ2-6|TRBV18|-|-
CASSPLQGVFPGANVLTF
TGTGCCAGCTCACCACTACAGGGTGTCTTCCCTGGGGCCAACGTCCTGACTTTC
>TRBJ1-2|TRBV2|TRBD1|-
CASSGQLGTGYGYTF
TGTGCCAGCAGCGGCCAACTCGGGACAGGCTATGGCTACACCTTC